This entry concerns a single TCR beta chain. A single count supports this clone. No antigen is known for it. Its ends do not fully match the called genes, so a read error is possible. The immunoSEQ Assay, a bias-controlled multiplex PCR, was used to amplify TCRbeta CDR3 regions from genomic DNA. Under the source paper's analysis protocol: Within the assay, amplification of reference gene primers was used to estimate how many nucleated cells each sample contained. To quantify the absolute abundance of each unique TCRbeta CDR3 rearrangement, sequence reads were collapsed and filtered. For each sample, productive Simpson clonality was calculated as the square root of Simpson's diversity index across productive rearrangements. The source is immuneACCESS, and TCRdb retained only in-frame sequences with V and J called. Part of the clones is not carried over; for the studies checked, unresolved V genes explain less than half of this, and the remainder is unexplained. Clonal size and the V and J genes are those of that table, whereas D and trimming came from the DNA. This sample lists under 20,000 clones; about 91% were detected once. The leading ten clones occupy 13% of the sample.

These data belong to a study of blood T cell repertoires in COVID-19 (dated by TCRdb to the early 2020s). Study-level background: Collaborator samples came from the United States, Italy and Spain and covered acute and convalescent phases of COVID-19. The material from the prospective study consisted of cDNA or gDNA derived from T cells, B-cell-depleted T cells, or PBMCs. The repertoires were released in a freely available public database intended as a resource for research on the immune response to SARS-CoV-2. The dataset comprised deeply sampled blood TCRbeta repertoires from subjects exposed to, actively infected with, or recovered from COVID-19. The samples were drawn from two sources: the first 160 participants of the ongoing ImmuneRACE study, and 950 to 1,500 subjects contributed by 6 global collaborators. Sample metadata almost always included a de-identified subject ID, COVID-19 status, age in years and sex. Where HLA class I and class II types were available, the types were taken from metadata supplied by the sample provider, not from assay-based typing.

The study at large found these results: How much clinical and demographic metadata was included differed by source and by participant, and the metadata was provided uncurated.

Whole blood was collected in K2EDTA tubes by collaborating institutions according to the institutions' own protocols. Collaborator samples were shipped for TCRbeta analysis as frozen whole blood, isolated PBMCs, or DNA extracted from either sample type. This receptor was identified in a man aged 60 to 75 with active COVID-19. The sequencing sample was made of peripheral blood.

The CDR3 sequence is CASSPTSGGAGGGANILTF. The nucleotide sequence is TGTGCCAGCAGCCCGACTAGCGGGGGGGCCGGAGGTGGGGCCAACATCCTGACTTTC. The sequence links TRBV7-8 to TRBJ2-6, with TRBD2 identical over 14 junction bases. CDR1 and CDR2 were assigned from the germline V gene as SGHVS and FQNEAQ. The CDR3, from cysteine to phenylalanine, totals 19 residues. Only CDR3 DNA remains: 57 bases, in frame from the first base.